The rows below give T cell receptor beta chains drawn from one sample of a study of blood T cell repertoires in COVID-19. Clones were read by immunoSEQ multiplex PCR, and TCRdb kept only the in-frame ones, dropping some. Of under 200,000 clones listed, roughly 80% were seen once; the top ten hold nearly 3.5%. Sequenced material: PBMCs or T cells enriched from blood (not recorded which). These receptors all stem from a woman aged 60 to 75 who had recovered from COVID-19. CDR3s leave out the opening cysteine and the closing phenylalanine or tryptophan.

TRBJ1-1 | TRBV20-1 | SARDITEAF
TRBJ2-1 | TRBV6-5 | ASRRRGIYNEQF
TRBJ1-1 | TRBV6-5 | ASSTGEGTEAF
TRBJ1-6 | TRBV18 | ASSPQAVTGNSPLH
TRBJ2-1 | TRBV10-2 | ASGTSGGLGEQF
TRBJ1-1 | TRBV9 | ASSVDSLNTEAF
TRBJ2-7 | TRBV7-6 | ASSPGPTQGTEQY
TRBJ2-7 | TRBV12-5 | ASGPGTGIAYEQY
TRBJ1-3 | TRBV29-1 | SAAGGSGNTIY
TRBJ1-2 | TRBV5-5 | ASSWDSPNYGYT
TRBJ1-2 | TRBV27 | ASSLGQGAPVGYT
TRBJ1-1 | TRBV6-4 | ASSDSQGGRKAEAF
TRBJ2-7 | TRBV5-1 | ASSLDASGPISYEQY
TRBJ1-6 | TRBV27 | ASRIPGNSPLH
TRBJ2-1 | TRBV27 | ASSYQGGYNEQF
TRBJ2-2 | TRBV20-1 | SASMGPGELF
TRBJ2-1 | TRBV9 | ASSVGGGLAGSNEQF
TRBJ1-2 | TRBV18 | ASSPPPGGAYGYT
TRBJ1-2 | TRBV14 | ASSHGGLIANYGYT
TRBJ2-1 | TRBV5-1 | ASSPGTATSSYNEQF
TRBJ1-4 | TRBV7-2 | ASSADRATNEKLF
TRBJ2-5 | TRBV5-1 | ASSLGGGLWETQY
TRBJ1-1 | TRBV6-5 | ASKTGVAMNTEAF
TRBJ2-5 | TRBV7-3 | ASSAGQITAPRETQY
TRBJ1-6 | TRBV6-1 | ASSDWTGGPTYNSPLH
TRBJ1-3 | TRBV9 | ASSASTGGNTIY
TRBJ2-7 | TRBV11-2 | ASSLAPTVEQY
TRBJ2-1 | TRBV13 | ASSKNRGQGDEQF
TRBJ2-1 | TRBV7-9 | ASSPRYNEQF
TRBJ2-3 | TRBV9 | ASSAIAGGPDTQY
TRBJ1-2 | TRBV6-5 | ASRGQGENYGYT
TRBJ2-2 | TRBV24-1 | ATSDPGQGNTGELF
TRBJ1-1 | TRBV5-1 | ASSSTPLGQGVTEAF
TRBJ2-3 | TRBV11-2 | ASSSRTGGPDTQY
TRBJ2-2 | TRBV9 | ASSAGGSGELF
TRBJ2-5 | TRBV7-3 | ASSRGQQETQY
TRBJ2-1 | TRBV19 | ASSMLAGRLYNEQF
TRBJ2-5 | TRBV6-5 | ASVRLSSETQY
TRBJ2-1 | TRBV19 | ASSIPGQGARGEQF
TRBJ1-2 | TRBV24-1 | ATSDETEIYGYT
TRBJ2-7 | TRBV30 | AKSSGGTPYEQY
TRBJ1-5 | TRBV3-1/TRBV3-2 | ASSQDPAGSNQPQH
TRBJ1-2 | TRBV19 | ASSPAGQGGYGYT